The 11 T cell receptor beta chains listed next were all sequenced from one sample in a study of OX40 agonist ivuxolimab in advanced cancers. Produced via immunoSEQ multiplex PCR; TCRdb's table is partial and in-frame only. Here the sample spans 82,000 or so clones, approximately 90% being singletons. Sample: CD4+ or CD8+ T cells sorted from blood, taken in a trial of the OX40 agonist ivuxolimab. The receptors originated from an adult with an advanced solid tumor such as melanoma, head and neck, liver or kidney cancer.

This clone occurred a few times. The chain recombines TRBV5-1 with TRBJ1-4; the match to TRBD1 covers 8 bases. The CDR3 spans 17 residues. Germline loops: CDR1 SGHRS, CDR2 YFSETQ. Trimming cost V 3 bases and J 8 bases; bases outside gene matches: 15. The CDR3 region is CASSSTGPGQVPEKLFF. DNA for the CDR3: TGCGCCAGCAGCTCGACAGGACCGGGACAGGTTCCCGAAAAACTGTTTTTT.

The chain carries TRBV7-9 and TRBJ2-1; D unclear. V shed 3 bases and J shed 6 bases, with 3 bases lying between them. CDR1 and CDR2 from the germline V gene are SEHNR and FQNEAQ (reference sequence). The length of the CDR3 is 11 residues. CDR3 DNA: TGTGCCAGCAGCTTCGCCAATGAGCAGTTCTTC. Translated, it gives CASSFANEQFF.

This clone was seen a single time. The chain combines TRBV28 with TRBJ2-3, with 7 bases matching TRBD2. The length of the CDR3 is 13 residues. Germline V lookup: CDR1 MDHEN, CDR2 SYDVKM. V lost 6 bases to trimming and J lost 3 bases; unmatched junction nucleotides: 3. CDR3 coding DNA: TGTGCCAGCAGGCCTAGCGGAACAGATACGCAGTATTTT. Its protein product is CASRPSGTDTQYF.

The chain links TRBV5-1 to TRBJ2-5, with D perhaps matching TRBD2 (5 bases). The CDR3 length is 15 residues. Germline CDR1 and CDR2: SGHRS and YFSETQ. V lost 4 bases, J lost 5 bases, and 18 bases lay in between. The CDR3 is CASSISGLGEETQYF. CDR3 DNA sequence: TGCGCCAGCAGCATTTCCGGACTGGGAGAGGAGACCCAGTACTTC. Variable domain in full (rest from reference TRBV5-1 and TRBJ2-5): KAGVTQTPRYLIKTRGQQVTLSCSPISGHRSVSWYQQTPGQGLQFLFEYFSETQRNKGNFPGRFSGRQFSNSRSEMNVSTLELGDSALYLCASSISGLGEETQYFGPGTRLLVL.

V usage is TRBV5-1 and J usage is TRBJ2-3, with D maybe TRBD2 (6 bases). Germline V CDR1 and CDR2: SGHRS, YFSETQ. Trimming removed 5 bases at V and 5 bases at J, with 24 bases between. The CDR3 spans 17 residues. CDR3: CASSPDPLTRGKDTQYF. The CDR3 coding sequence is TGCGCCAGCAGTCCTGACCCCCTGACTAGGGGCAAAGATACGCAGTATTTT.

In nucleotides, the CDR3 is TGTGCCAGCAGTTACGCAGGGGTACCCTACGAGCAGTACTTC. Amino acid sequence: CASSYAGVPYEQYF. V usage is TRBV6-6 and J usage is TRBJ2-7; the D gene is possibly TRBD1 (6 bases). Germline V lookup: CDR1 MNHNY, CDR2 SVGAGI (reference sequence). The CDR3 contains 14 residues. The V end lost 2 bases, the J end lost 2 bases, and 10 bases lay between the germline ends.

The count of this clone is one. The chain carries TRBV5-1 and TRBJ2-3; possibly TRBD1 for D (6 bases). The V end lost 1 base, the J end lost 0 bases, and 6 bases lay between the germline ends. This CDR3 region has 14 residues. Germline V gene sequence: CDR1 SGHRS, CDR2 YFSETQ. The CDR3 sequence: CASSLTGSTDTQYF. CDR3 coding DNA: TGCGCCAGCAGCTTGACAGGGAGCACAGATACGCAGTATTTT.

The V and J genes are TRBV11-3 and TRBJ2-5, with D unclear. The V end was cut by 5 bases, the J end by 4 bases, with 11 bases between. Looked up from germline, CDR1 is SGHNT and CDR2 is YENEEA. The CDR3 consists of 13 residues. CDR3 sequence reads: CASSRNLRETQYF. The CDR3 coding sequence is TGTGCCAGCAGCCGCAATCTACGAGAGACCCAGTACTTC.

The chain has TRBV18 and TRBJ2-1, with unresolved D. This CDR3 is built from 16 residues. The germline V gene has CDR1 KGHSH and CDR2 LQKENI. V was shortened by 3 bases and J by 2 bases, with 14 bases between the two germline ends. As DNA, the CDR3 is TGTGCCAGCTCACCCCTCGACACCTTTACCTACAATGAGCAGTTCTTC. This translates into CASSPLDTFTYNEQFF.

The genes are TRBV2 and TRBJ2-1; D is unclear. This CDR3 comprises 19 residues. V dropped 1 base and J dropped 0 bases, with 19 bases sitting between them. Germline assignment: CDR1 SNHLY and CDR2 FYNNEI. The CDR3 nucleotides read TGTGCCAGCAGTGAAGGTGTCGGGCGTTTGATGGGCTCCTACAATGAGCAGTTCTTC. Translated: CASSEGVGRLMGSYNEQFF.

The V gene is TRBV18, the J gene TRBJ2-2; D unresolved. In germline, CDR1 is KGHSH, CDR2 LQKENI. The CDR3 is 14 amino acids. The germline V and J ends were trimmed by 3 bases and 1 base, with 6 bases remaining between them. CDR3 sequence (DNA): TGTGCCAGCTCACCGCGGTTGAACACCGGGGAGCTGTTTTTT. Translation gives CASSPRLNTGELFF.